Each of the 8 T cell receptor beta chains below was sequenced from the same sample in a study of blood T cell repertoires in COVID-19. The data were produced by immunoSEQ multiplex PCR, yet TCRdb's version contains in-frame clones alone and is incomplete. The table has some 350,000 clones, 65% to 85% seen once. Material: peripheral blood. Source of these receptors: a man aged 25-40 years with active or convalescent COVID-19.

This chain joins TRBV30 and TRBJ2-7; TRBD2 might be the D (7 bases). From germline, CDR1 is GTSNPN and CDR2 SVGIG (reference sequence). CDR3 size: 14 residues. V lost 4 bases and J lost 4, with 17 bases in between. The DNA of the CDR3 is TGTGCCTGGAACCGCGGGGGCCTCTCTTACGAGCAGTACTTC. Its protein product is CAWNRGGLSYEQYF.

The CDR3 loop reads CASSPGPRGSNEKLFF. The CDR3 DNA reads as TGTGCCAGCAGCCCCGGGCCCCGAGGGAGTAATGAAAAACTGTTTTTT. This chain joins TRBV5-4 and TRBJ1-4, with D uncertain. Germline V gene data show CDR1 as SGHNT and CDR2 as YYREEE (reference sequence). The CDR3 consists of 16 residues. Trimming cost V 4 bases and J 4 bases, with 17 bases left between them.

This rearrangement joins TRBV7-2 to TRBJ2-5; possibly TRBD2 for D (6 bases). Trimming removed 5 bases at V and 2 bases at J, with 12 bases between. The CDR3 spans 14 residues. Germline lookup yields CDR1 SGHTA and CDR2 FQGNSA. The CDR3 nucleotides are TGTGCCAGCAGCCGCGGGACTGTACAAGAGACCCAGTACTTC. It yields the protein CASSRGTVQETQYF. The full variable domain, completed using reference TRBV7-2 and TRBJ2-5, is GAGVSQSPSNKVTEKGKDVELRCDPISGHTALYWYRQSLGQGLEFLIYFQGNSAPDKSGLPSDRFSAERTGGSVSTLTIQRTQQEDSAVYLCASSRGTVQETQYFGPGTRLLVL.

The CDR3 DNA reads TGTGCCAGCAGCCCCCTGGGAGGGAAAAGGGATGGCTACACCTTC. It translates to CASSPLGGKRDGYTF. V is TRBV7-3 and J is TRBJ1-2; no reliable D call. The V and J ends lost 5 bases and 6 bases respectively, with 19 bases between them. Germline loops: CDR1 SGHTA, CDR2 FQGTGA. The length of the CDR3 is 15 residues.

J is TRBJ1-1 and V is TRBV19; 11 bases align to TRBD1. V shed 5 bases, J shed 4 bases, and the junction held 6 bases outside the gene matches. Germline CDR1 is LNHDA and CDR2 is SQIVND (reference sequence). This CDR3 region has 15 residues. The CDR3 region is CASSPTGTGGTEAFF. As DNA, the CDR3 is TGTGCCAGTAGTCCTACTGGGACAGGGGGCACTGAAGCTTTCTTT.

The CDR3 region is CASPHSENTGELFF. In nucleotides, the CDR3 is TGTGCCAGCCCACACAGTGAGAACACCGGGGAGCTGTTTTTT. This chain joins TRBV7-9 and TRBJ2-2; D remains ambiguous. Germline V lookup: CDR1 SEHNR, CDR2 FQNEAQ (reference sequence). V lost 8 bases, J lost 1 base, and 11 bases lay in between. CDR3 length equals 14 residues. Filled out from reference TRBV7-9 and TRBJ2-2, the complete variable domain reads DTGVSQNPRHKITKRGQNVTFRCDPISEHNRLYWYRQTLGQGPEFLTYFQNEAQLEKSRLLSDRFSAERPKGSFSTLEIQRTEQGDSAMYLCASPHSENTGELFFGEGSRLTVL.

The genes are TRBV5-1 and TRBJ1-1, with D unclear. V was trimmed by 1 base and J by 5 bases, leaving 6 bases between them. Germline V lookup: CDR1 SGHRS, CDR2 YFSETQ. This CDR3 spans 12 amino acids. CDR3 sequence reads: CASSLSGTEAFF. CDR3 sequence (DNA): TGCGCCAGCAGCTTGTCGGGAACTGAAGCTTTCTTT.

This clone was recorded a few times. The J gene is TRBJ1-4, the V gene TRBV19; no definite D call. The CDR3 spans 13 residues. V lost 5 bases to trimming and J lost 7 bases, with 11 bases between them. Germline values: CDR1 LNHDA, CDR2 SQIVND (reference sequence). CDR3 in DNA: TGTGCCAGTAGTGCGGGGTTGGGTGAAAAACTGTTTTTT. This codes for CASSAGLGEKLFF.